Below, one T cell receptor beta chain is given with its context. The J segment lost 7 bases and the V segment lost 3 bases, leaving 12 bases of the junction unmatched. The CDR3 is made up of 15 amino acids. CDR1 and CDR2 (germline): KGHSH, LQKENI. Measured with immunoSEQ multiplex PCR; TCRdb has only the in-frame clones, and not every one. Here the sample spans 40,000 to 60,000 clones, around 84% being singletons. The sample belongs to a study of technical replicates of blood from a handful of donors. Sequencing was performed on PBMCs. The gene calls are TRBV18 and TRBJ2-7; 7 nucleotides agree with TRBD2. This TCR was sampled from a human donor in good health. Some clones in this sample may be carry-over from other donors' samples. CDR3 residues: CASSPPEGLVGEQYF. CDR3 sequence (DNA): TGTGCCAGCTCACCCCCAGAAGGACTAGTAGGGGAGCAGTACTTC.